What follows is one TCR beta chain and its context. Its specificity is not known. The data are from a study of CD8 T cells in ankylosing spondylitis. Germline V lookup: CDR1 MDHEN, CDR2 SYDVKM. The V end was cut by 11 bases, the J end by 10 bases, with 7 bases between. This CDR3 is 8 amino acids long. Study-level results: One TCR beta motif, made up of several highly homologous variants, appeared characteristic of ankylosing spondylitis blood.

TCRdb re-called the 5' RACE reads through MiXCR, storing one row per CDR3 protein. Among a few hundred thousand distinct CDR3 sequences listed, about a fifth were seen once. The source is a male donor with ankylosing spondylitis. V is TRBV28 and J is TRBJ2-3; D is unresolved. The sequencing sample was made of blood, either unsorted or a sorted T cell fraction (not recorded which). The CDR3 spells CASGSQYF. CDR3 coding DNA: TGTGCCTCCGGCTCGCAGTATTTT.